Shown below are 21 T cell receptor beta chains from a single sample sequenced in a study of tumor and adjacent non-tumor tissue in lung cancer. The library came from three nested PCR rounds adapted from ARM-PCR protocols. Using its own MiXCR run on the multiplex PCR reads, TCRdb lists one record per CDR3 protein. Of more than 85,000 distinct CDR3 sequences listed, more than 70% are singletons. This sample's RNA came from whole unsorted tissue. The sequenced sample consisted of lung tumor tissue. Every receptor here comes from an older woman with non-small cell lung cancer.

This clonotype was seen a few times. CDR3 residues: CASSSSVGGQGGLPEAFF. CDR3 nucleotides: TGTGCCAGCAGCTCGTCGGTAGGGGGACAGGGGGGTCTGCCTGAAGCTTTCTTT. The V gene is TRBV11-2, the J gene TRBJ1-1, with 11 bases aligning to TRBD1. The CDR3 covers 18 residues. Germline V gives CDR1 SGHAT, CDR2 FQNNGV. V shed 4 bases, J shed 6 bases, and the junction held 16 bases outside the gene matches. Combining the CDR3 with reference TRBV11-2 and TRBJ1-1 gives the whole variable domain EAGVAQSPRYKIIEKRQSVAFWCNPISGHATLYWYQQILGQGPKLLIQFQNNGVVDDSQLPKDRFSAERLKGVDSTLKIQPAKLEDSAVYLCASSSSVGGQGGLPEAFFGQGTRLTVV.

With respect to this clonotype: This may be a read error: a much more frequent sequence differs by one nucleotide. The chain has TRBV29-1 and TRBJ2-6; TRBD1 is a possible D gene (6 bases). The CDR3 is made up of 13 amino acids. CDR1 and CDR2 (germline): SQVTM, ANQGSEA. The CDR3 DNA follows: TGCGGCGTTCAGGGGACTGGGGCCAACGTCCTGACTTTC. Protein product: CGVQGTGANVLTF.

The CDR3 reads CASSYTQQRADAGELFF. As DNA, the CDR3 is TGTGCCAGCAGTTACACCCAACAGAGGGCCGACGCAGGGGAGCTGTTTTTT. The chain recombines TRBV6-2 or TRBV6-3 with TRBJ2-2; the D gene is possibly TRBD2 (5 bases). This CDR3 region has 17 residues. Germline lookup yields CDR1 MNHEY and CDR2 SVGEGT. V was trimmed by 2 bases and J by 8 bases, leaving 21 bases between them.

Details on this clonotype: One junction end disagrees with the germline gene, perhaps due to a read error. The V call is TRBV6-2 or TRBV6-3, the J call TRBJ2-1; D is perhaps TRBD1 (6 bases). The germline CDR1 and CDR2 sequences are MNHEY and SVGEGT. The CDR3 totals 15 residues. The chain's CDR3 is CANSQRQEGYNEQFF. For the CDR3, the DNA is TGTGCCAACAGCCAAAGACAGGAAGGTTACAATGAACAGTTCTTC.

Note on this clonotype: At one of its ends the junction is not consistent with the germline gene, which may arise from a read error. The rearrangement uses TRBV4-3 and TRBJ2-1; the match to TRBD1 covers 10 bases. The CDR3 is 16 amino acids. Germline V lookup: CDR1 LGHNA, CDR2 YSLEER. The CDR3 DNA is TGCGCCAGCAGCCACCTGCCTGGGACAGGGGCCAATGAGCTGTTATTC. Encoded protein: CASSHLPGTGANELLF.

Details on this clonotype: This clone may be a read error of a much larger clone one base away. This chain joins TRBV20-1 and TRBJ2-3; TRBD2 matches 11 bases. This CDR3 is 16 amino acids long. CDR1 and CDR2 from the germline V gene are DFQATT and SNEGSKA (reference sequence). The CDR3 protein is CSALTSGSDSTDRQYF. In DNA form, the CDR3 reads TGCAGTGCGCTCACTAGCGGGAGCGATAGCACAGATAGGCAGTATTTT.

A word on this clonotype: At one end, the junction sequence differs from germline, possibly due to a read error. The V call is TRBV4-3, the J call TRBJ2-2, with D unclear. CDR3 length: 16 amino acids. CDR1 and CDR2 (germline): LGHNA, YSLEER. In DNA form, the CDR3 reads TGCACCAGTAGCCAAGATTGGAACGAAATCACCGGGGAGCTGTTTTTT. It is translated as CTSSQDWNEITGELFF.

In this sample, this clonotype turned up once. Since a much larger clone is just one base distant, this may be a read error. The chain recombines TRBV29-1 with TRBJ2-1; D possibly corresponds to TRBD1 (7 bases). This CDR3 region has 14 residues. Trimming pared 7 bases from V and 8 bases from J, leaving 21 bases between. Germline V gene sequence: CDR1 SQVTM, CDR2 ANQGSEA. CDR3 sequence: CSGGGGIGIHEQFF. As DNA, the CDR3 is TGCAGCGGAGGGGGCGGGATAGGGATCCATGAGCAGTTCTTC.

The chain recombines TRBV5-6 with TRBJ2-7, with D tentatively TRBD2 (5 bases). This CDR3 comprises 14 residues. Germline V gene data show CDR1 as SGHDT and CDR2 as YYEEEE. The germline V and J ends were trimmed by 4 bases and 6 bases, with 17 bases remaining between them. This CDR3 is CASSGKRPGTEQYF. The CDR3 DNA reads TGTGCCAGCAGCGGGAAAAGGCCGGGAACCGAGCAGTACTTC.

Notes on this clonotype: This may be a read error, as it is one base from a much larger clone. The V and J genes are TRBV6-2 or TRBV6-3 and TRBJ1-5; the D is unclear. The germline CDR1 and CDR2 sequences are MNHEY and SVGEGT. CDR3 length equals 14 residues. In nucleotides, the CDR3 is TGTGCCAGCAGTTTTCGGACGAGCAATCAGCCCAAGCATTTT. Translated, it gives CASSFRTSNQPKHF.

The CDR3 sequence: CACSLEGGQPQHF. The CDR3 DNA reads as TGTGCGTGCAGCTTGGAGGGAGGCCAGCCCCAGCATTTT. The chain couples TRBV11-2 to TRBJ1-5, with unresolved D. The CDR3 is 13 residues long. Per the germline V gene, CDR1 is SGHAT and CDR2 is FQNNGV.

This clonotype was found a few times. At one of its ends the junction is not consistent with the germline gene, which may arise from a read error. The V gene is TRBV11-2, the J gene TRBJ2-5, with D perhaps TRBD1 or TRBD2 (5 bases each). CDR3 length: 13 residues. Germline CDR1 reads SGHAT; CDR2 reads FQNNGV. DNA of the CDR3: TGTGCCAGCAACTTAGAGATGGGACAGACCCAGTACTTC. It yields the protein CASNLEMGQTQYF.

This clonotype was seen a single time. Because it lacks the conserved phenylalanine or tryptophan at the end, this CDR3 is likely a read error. The CDR3 bases are TGCAGTGCTCATATCAGGACAGGGGGAAAAGGCTACACCCTC. This gives the protein CSAHIRTGGKGYTL. The rearrangement links TRBV20-1 to TRBJ1-2; 10 bases align to TRBD1. Trimming removed 5 bases from V and 8 bases from J; junction bases left unmatched: 11. Per germline, CDR1 DFQATT and CDR2 SNEGSKA (reference sequence). CDR3 length: 14 residues.

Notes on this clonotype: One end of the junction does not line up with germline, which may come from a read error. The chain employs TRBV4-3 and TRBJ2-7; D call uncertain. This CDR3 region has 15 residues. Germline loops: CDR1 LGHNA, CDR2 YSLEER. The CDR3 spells CASGQVRVGPYEHYF. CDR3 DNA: TGCGCCAGCGGCCAAGTTAGGGTCGGCCCATACGAGCACTACTTC.

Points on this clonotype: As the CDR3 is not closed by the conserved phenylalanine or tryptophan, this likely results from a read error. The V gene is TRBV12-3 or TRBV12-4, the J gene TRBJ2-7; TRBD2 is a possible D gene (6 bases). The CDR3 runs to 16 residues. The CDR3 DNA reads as TGTGTCAGCAGCTCCTCAGCCAGACTAGTGCGACACGAGCAGTACATC. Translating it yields CVSSSSARLVRHEQYI.

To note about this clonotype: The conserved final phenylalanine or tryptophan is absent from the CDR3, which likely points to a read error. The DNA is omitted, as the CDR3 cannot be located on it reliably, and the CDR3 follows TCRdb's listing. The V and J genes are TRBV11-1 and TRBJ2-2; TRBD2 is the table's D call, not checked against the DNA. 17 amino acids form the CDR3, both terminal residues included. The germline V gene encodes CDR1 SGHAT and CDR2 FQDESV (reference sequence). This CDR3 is CASSPRLAGESTGELSL.

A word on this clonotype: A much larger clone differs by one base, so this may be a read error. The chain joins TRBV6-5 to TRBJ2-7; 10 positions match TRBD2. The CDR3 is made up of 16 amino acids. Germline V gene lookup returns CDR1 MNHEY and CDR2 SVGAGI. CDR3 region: CANSNQIAGGLREQYF. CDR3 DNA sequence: TGTGCCAACAGTAACCAGATAGCGGGGGGTTTAAGAGAGCAGTACTTC.

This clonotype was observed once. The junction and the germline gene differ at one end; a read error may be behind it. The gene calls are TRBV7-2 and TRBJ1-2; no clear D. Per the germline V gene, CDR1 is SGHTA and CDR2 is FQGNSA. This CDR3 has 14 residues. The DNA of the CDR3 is TGTGCCGGCAGCTTAGATCCCCGGGCAAGTGGCTACACCTTC. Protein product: CAGSLDPRASGYTF.

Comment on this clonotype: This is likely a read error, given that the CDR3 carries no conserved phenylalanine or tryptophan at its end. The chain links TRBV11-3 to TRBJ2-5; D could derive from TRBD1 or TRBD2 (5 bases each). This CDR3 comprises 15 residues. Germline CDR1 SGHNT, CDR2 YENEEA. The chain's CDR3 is CASSLGRDPQETQYS. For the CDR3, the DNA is TGTGCTAGCAGCTTAGGTCGGGACCCTCAAGAGACCCAGTACTCC.

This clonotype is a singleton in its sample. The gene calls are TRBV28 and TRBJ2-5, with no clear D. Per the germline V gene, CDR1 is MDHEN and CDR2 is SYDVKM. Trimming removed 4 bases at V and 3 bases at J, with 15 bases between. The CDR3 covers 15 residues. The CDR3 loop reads CASSSLHKEKETQYF. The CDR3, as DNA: TGTGCCAGCAGTTCCTTACACAAGGAAAAAGAGACCCAGTACTTC.

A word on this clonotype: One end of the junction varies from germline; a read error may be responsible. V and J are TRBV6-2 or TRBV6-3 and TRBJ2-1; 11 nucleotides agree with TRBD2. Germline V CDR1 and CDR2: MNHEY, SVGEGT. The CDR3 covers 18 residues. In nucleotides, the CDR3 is TGTGCCAACAGTTACTCGGGGGTAGCGGGGGGGCCGGACAATAAGCAGTTCTTC. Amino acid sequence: CANSYSGVAGGPDNKQFF.